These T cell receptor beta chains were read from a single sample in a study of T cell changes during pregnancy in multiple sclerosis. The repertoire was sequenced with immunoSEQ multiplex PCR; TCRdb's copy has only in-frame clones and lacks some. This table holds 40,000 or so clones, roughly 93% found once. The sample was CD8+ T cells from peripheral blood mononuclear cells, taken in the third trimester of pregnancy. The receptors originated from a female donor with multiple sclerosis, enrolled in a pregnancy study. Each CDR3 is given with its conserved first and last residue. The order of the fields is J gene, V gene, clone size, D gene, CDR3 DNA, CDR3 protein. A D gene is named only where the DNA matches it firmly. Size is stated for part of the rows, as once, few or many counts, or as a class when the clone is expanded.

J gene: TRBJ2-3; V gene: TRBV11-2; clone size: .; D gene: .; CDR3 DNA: TGTGCCAGCAGCTCCAGGGATAAGACAGATACGCAGTATTTT; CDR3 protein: CASSSRDKTDTQYF
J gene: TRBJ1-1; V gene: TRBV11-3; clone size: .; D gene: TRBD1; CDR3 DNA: TGTGCCAGCTTCGCCCGGACAGGGAACACTGAAGCTTTCTTT; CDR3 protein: CASFARTGNTEAFF
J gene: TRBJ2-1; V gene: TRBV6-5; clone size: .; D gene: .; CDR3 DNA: TGTGCCAGCAGTCAAACTACCGCGTCCTACAATGAGCAGTTCTTC; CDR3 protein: CASSQTTASYNEQFF
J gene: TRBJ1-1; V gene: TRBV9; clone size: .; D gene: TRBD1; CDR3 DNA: TGTGCCAGCAGCGTAGCCAGTGCGACAGGGAGGTACACTGAAGCTTTCTTT; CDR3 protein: CASSVASATGRYTEAFF
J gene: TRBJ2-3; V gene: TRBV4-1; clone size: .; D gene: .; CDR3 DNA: TGCGCCAGCAGCCAAAACCTAGCGACAGATACGCAGTATTTT; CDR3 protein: CASSQNLATDTQYF
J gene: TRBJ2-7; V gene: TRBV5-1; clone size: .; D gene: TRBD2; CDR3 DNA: TGCGCCAGCTCTCTAGCGGGGTGGTCCTACGAGCAGTACTTC; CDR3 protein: CASSLAGWSYEQYF
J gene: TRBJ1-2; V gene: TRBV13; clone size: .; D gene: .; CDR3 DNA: TGTGCCAGCAGCCCAAGGCTGGGGGGCTATGGCTACACCTTC; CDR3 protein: CASSPRLGGYGYTF
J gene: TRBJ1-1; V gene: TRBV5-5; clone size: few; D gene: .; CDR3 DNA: TGTGCCAGCAGCTTGGGGGCAGTGGAAGCTTTCTTT; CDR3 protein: CASSLGAVEAFF
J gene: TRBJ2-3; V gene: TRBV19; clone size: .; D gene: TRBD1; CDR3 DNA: TGTGCCAGTTCCTTGGACAGGGAGACAGATACGCAGTATTTT; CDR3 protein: CASSLDRETDTQYF
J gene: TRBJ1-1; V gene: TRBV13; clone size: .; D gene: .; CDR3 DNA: TGTGCCAGCAGCGCCCGGAGATACACTGAAGCTTTCTTT; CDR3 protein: CASSARRYTEAFF
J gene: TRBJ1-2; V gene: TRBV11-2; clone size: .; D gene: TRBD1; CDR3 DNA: TGTGCCAGCAGCTCGGACAGGGGTGGAGGCTACACCTTC; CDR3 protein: CASSSDRGGGYTF
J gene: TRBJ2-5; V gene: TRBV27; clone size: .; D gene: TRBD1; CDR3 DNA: TGTGCCAGCAGTCCCAGGGGGACACCGTACCAAGAGACCCAGTACTTC; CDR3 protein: CASSPRGTPYQETQYF
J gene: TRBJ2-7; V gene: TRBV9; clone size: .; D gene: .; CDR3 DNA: TGTGCCAGCAGCGCATACTCGAGCTCCTACGAGCAGTACTTC; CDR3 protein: CASSAYSSSYEQYF
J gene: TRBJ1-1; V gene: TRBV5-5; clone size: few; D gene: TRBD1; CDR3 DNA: TGTGCCAGCAGCTTGGTAACAGGGGGCAGAGCTTTCTTT; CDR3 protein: CASSLVTGGRAFF
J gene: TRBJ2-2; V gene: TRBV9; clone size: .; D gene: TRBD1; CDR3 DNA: TGTGCCAGCAGCGCGACCGGGACAGGGGGAACGAACACCGGGGAGCTGTTTTTT; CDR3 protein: CASSATGTGGTNTGELFF
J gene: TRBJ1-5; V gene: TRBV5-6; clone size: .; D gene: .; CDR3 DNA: TGTGCCAGCAGCTTGGCGCCGGAATCGGGTCAGCCCCAGCATTTT; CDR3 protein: CASSLAPESGQPQHF
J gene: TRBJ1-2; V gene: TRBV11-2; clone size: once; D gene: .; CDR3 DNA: TGTGCCAGCAGCTCTGGGGCGGCTCCCGACTATGGCTACACCTTC; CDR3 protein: CASSSGAAPDYGYTF
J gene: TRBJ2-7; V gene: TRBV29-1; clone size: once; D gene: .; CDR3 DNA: TGCAGCGTTAAAGAAGGAGATCCCCCCTACGAGCAGTACTTC; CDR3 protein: CSVKEGDPPYEQYF
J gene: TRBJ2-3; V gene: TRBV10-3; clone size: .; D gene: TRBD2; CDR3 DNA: TGTGCCATCAGCGACCGGGACTACGACACAGATACGCAGTATTTT; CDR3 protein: CAISDRDYDTDTQYF
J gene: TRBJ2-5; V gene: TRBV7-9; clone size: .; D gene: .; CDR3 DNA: TGTGCCAGCAGCTTAGGGGGGCCCCAAGAGACCCAGTACTTC; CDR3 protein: CASSLGGPQETQYF
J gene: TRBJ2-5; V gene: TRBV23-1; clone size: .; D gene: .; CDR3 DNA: TGCGCCAGCAGTCTACTCGTTGGGGGCAGGGAGACCCAGTACTTC; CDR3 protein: CASSLLVGGRETQYF
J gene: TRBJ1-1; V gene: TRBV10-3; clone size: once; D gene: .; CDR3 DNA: TGTGCCATCAGTGAGTCTGAAGTAGACACTGAAGCTTTCTTT; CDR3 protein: CAISESEVDTEAFF
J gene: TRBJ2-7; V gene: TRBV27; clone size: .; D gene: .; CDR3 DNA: TGTGCCAGCAGCCACGGGGGAGAATCCTACGAGCAGTACTTC; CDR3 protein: CASSHGGESYEQYF
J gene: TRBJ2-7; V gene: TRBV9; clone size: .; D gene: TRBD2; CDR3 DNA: TGTGCCAGCAGCCCGAGAGGTCTAGCGGTCTCCTACGAGCAGTACTTC; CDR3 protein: CASSPRGLAVSYEQYF
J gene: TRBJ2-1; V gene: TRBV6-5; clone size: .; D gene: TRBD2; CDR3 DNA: TGTGCCAGCAGTGGTAGCGGGGGGGTACACAATGAGCAGTTCTTC; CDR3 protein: CASSGSGGVHNEQFF
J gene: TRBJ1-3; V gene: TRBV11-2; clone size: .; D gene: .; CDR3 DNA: TGTGCCAGCAGCTTAGGGGGCTCCTCTGGAAACACCATATATTTT; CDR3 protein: CASSLGGSSGNTIYF